This TCR beta chain was recorded in a study of patients and donors after allogeneic stem cell transplantation. This clonotype occurred a few times. One entry per CDR3 protein results from TCRdb running MiXCR on the RT-PCR reads. In the table there are over 400,000 distinct CDR3 sequences, under 20% of which are singletons. V was trimmed by 1 base and J by 4 bases, leaving 10 bases between them. Germline CDR1 SEHNR, CDR2 FQNEAQ (reference sequence). This CDR3 is 15 amino acids long. The chain combines TRBV7-9 with TRBJ2-2; D is possibly TRBD1 (5 bases). The sequence was obtained from a human donor who was either an allogeneic HSCT recipient or a stem cell or donor lymphocyte infusion donor (not recorded which). It is not recorded whose cells these are; they may come from a transplant donor. The sample comprised blood, either unsorted or a sorted T cell fraction (not recorded which). In nucleotides, the CDR3 is TGTGCCAGCAGCTTAGTAGGGGATCCCACCGGGGAGCTGTTTTTT. Its translation: CASSLVGDPTGELFF.